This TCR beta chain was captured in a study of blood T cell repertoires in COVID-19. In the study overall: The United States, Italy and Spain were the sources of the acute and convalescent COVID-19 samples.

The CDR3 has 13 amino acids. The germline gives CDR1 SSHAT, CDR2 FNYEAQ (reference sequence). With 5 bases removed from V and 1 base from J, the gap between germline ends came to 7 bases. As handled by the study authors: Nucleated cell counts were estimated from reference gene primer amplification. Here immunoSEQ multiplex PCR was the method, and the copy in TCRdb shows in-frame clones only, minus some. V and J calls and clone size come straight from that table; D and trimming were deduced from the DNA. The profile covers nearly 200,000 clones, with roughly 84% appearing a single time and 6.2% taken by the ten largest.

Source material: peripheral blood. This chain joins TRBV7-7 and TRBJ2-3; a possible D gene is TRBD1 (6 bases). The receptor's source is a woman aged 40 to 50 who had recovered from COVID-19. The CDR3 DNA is TGTGCCAGCAGCGCAGGGGGCACAGATACGCAGTATTTT. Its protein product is CASSAGGTDTQYF.